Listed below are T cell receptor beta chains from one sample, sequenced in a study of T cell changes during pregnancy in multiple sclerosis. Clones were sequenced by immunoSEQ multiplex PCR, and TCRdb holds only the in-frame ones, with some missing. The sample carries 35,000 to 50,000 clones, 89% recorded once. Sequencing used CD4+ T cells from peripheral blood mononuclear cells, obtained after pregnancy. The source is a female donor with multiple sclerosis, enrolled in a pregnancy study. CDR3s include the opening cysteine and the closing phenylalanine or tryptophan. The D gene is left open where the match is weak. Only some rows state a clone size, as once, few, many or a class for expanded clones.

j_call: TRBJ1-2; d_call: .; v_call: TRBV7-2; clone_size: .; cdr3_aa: CASSLVGRAGDGYTF; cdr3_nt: TGTGCCAGCAGCTTAGTCGGCAGGGCGGGGGATGGCTACACCTTC
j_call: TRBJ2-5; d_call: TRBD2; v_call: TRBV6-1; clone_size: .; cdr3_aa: CASSDGSGIGGETQYF; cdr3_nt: TGTGCCAGCAGTGATGGTAGCGGGATCGGGGGAGAGACCCAGTACTTC
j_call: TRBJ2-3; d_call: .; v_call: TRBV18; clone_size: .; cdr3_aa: CASSPYTRADTQYF; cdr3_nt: TGTGCCAGCTCACCATATACTAGAGCAGATACGCAGTATTTT
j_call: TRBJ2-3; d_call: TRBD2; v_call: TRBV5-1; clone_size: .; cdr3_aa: CASSAGLAGATDTQYF; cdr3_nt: TGCGCCAGCAGCGCGGGACTAGCGGGAGCTACAGATACGCAGTATTTT
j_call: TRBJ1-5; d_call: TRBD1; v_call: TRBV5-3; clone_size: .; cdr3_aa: CARSLWTGLSIQPQHF; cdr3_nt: TGTGCCAGAAGCCTCTGGACAGGGTTGAGTATCCAGCCCCAGCATTTT
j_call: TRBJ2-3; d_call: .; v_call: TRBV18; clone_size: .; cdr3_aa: CASSPMTDSTQYF; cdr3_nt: TGTGCCAGCTCTCCAATGACAGATAGTACGCAGTATTTT
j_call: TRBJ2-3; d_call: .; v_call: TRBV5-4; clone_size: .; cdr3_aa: CASSLVGATDTQYF; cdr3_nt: TGTGCCAGCAGCTTAGTGGGGGCCACAGATACGCAGTATTTT
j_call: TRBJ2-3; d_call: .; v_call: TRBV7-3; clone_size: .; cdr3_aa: CASSLRQTDTQYF; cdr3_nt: TGTGCCAGCAGCTTAAGGCAGACAGATACGCAGTATTTT
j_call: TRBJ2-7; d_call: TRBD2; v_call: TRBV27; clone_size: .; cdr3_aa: CASSERTSALTVYEQYF; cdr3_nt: TGTGCCAGCAGTGAACGGACTAGCGCCTTAACTGTCTACGAGCAGTACTTC
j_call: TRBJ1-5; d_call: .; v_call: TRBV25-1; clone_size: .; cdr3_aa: CASSEGQTYQPQHF; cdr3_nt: TGTGCCAGCAGTGAAGGACAAACCTATCAGCCCCAGCATTTT
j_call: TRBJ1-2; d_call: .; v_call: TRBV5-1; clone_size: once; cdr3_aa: CASSLEFAGQSRYGYTF; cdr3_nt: TGCGCCAGCAGCTTGGAGTTCGCAGGGCAAAGCCGGTATGGCTACACCTTC
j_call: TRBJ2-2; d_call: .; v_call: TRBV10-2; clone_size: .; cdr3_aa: CASSSQDGELFF; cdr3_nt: TGCGCCAGCAGTAGTCAGGACGGGGAGCTGTTTTTT
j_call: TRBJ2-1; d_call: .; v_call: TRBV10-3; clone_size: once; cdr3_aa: CAISAQGLSSYNEQFF; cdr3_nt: TGTGCCATCAGTGCCCAGGGCCTAAGCTCCTACAATGAGCAGTTCTTC
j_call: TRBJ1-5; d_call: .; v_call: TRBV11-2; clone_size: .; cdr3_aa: CASSVDSMNQPQHF; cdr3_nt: TGTGCCAGCAGCGTAGACAGTATGAATCAGCCCCAGCATTTT
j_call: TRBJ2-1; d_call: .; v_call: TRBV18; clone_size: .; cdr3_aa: CASSPQSSWSSYNEQFF; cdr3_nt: TGTGCCAGCTCACCACAATCTAGCTGGAGCTCCTACAATGAGCAGTTCTTC
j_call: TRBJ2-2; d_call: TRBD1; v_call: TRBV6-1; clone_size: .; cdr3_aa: CASSVGTVNTGELFF; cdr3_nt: TGTGCCAGCAGTGTCGGGACAGTGAACACCGGGGAGCTGTTTTTT
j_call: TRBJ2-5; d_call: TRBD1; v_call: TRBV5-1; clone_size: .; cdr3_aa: CASSLTDRATWETQYF; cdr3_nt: TGCGCCAGCAGCTTAACGGACAGGGCGACATGGGAGACCCAGTACTTC
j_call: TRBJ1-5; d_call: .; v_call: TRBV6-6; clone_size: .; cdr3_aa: CASTEATVSNQPQHF; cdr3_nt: TGTGCCAGCACCGAAGCGACCGTTTCCAATCAGCCCCAGCATTTT
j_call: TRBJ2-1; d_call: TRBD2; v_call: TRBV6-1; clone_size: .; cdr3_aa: CASTSGSGYEQFF; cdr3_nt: TGTGCCAGCACTAGCGGGAGTGGGTATGAGCAGTTCTTC
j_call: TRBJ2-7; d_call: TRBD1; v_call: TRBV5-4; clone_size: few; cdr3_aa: CASSIQGDRYEQYF; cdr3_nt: TGTGCCAGCAGCATACAGGGGGACCGCTACGAGCAGTACTTC
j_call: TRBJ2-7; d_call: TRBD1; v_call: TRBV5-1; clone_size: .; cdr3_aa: CASSLGQDRVYEQYF; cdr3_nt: TGCGCCAGCAGCTTGGGCCAGGACAGGGTCTACGAGCAGTACTTC
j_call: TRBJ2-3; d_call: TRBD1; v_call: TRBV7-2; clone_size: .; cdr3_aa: CASSLPGQGTDTQYF; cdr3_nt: TGTGCCAGCAGCTTGCCGGGACAGGGGACAGATACGCAGTATTTT